This T cell receptor (beta chain) was sequenced for a study of blood T cells in healthy people across ages. This CDR3 is built from 16 residues. V dropped 7 bases and J dropped 8; count of bases not matched to a gene: 13. Study-level points and caveats: Per million T cells, TCR beta diversity dropped roughly linearly as age increased.

As to this clonotype: Antigen: not known.

Primers used in a second PCR of about 6 to 12 cycles were a sample-barcoded 5' primer and a J-beta primer mix. TCRdb reprocessed the 5' RACE reads with MiXCR, giving one entry per CDR3 protein. The sample lists some 1.7 million distinct CDR3 sequences, roughly 27% occurring once. Sequencing was done on a sample of blood. This receptor was obtained from a woman aged 25 to 39 in good health. The genes are TRBV12-3 or TRBV12-4 and TRBJ1-6, with 8 bases fitting TRBD1. CDR3 in DNA: TGTGCCAGCACAAGGGACAGGATCGGTGGCGATTCACCCCTCCACTTT. The encoded protein is CASTRDRIGGDSPLHF.